A single TCR beta chain is shown here with its context. There are a few counts of this clonotype. This receptor's antigen is unknown. The sample holds no much larger clone one base away, and base qualities are not on file. The sequencer listed for this sample is Illumina HiSeq 1500. TCRdb reprocessing: public reads trimmed at Q25 with fastp, clones called with MiXCR, in-frame beta chains kept. All rows with the same CDR3 protein become a single entry with the most common DNA and genes. The sample contains 200,000 to 250,000 distinct CDR3 sequences, approximately 22% of them found a single time. Jointly, the top ten make up roughly 18% of the sample. This sample stems from a study of T cell repertoires in cytomegalovirus infection (dated by TCRdb to between 2018 and 2021). A note on the overall study: The HLA type of each donor mattered for the analysis, because public TCR beta signatures pointed to carriage of CMV infection along with the matching HLA type. The full study reports these points: In both this cohort and an independent cohort of some 370 donors, the cumulative frequency of public TCR beta family members distinguished carriers of CMV infection plus the relevant HLA type. The ex vivo response was dominated by HLA-C-restricted CMV-specific TCR beta clonotypes, and the single most frequent clonotype in two of eight donors was supplied by these HLA-C-restricted clonotypes.

Here V drops 1 base and J drops 11 bases, and the junction holds 4 bases not matched to any gene. Sequences LNHDA (CDR1) and SQIVND (CDR2) are obtained from the germline V gene (reference sequence). The CDR3 spans 12 residues, from the cysteine through the phenylalanine. The entry retains the CDR3 DNA only, 36 bases that are in frame from base 1. This receptor was taken from a human donor in good health (CMV status not recorded). Some clones in this sample may be carry-over from other donors' samples. The rearrangement combines TRBV19 with TRBJ1-1, and 7 junctional nucleotides match TRBD1. Input material: CD8+ T cells from PBMCs. The sequenced DNA is TGTGCCAGTAGTATAGTCAGGGGGGACGCTTTCTTT. Protein translation: CASSIVRGDAFF.